A selection of T cell receptor beta chains follows, all from one sample in a study of OX40 agonist ivuxolimab in advanced cancers. Clones were sequenced by immunoSEQ multiplex PCR, and TCRdb holds only the in-frame ones, with some missing. The data contain tens of thousands of clones, approximately 87% of them seen just once; the ten biggest clones take up 32%. The input for sequencing was CD4+ or CD8+ T cells sorted from blood, taken in a trial of the OX40 agonist ivuxolimab. The receptor set was obtained from an adult with an advanced solid tumor such as melanoma, head and neck, liver or kidney cancer. Both conserved end residues are trimmed from each CDR3. A D gene is named only where the DNA matches it firmly. Some rows mark clone size as missing; the rest say once, few, many or name a class of expanded clone.

>.|.|TRBJ1-2|TRBV6-1
ASSESGYT
>.|TRBD1|TRBJ2-7|TRBV7-7
ASSPRQGSYEQY
>.|.|TRBJ2-7|TRBV28
ASSAGLDEQY
>.|TRBD1|TRBJ2-5|TRBV5-1
ASSSGGGETQY
>.|.|TRBJ2-2|TRBV9
ASSVDPNTGELF
>once|TRBD2|TRBJ2-7|TRBV15
ATSRGSAELAGGKDYEQY
>.|TRBD1|TRBJ2-7|TRBV19
ASSTSGTGGYEQY
>.|.|.|TRBV11-2
ASSLDRRGRGEQY
>.|.|TRBJ1-2|TRBV29-1
SVEDSGYT
>.|.|TRBJ2-2|TRBV28
ASSSPSGNRDAGELF
>.|.|TRBJ1-1|TRBV5-6
ASSYFGRADTEAF
>.|.|TRBJ1-5|TRBV6-1
ASSPGPFQPQH
>once|TRBD1|TRBJ2-5|TRBV11-2
ASSLVGTGVGETQY
>.|TRBD1|TRBJ2-2|TRBV7-3
ASRAGTGGFTGELF
>.|.|TRBJ1-3|TRBV2
ASLTGRASGNTIY
>.|.|TRBJ2-1|TRBV30
AWSAGQREQF
>.|.|TRBJ1-2|TRBV6-1
ASFYTVPSLIGYT
>.|.|TRBJ2-7|TRBV20-1
SADGESEQY
>.|.|TRBJ1-4|TRBV7-9
ASSSGGPNEKLF
>.|.|TRBJ1-4|TRBV7-9
ASSSPGGSTNEKLF
>.|.|TRBJ1-2|TRBV19
ASSAASGNYGYT
>.|TRBD1|TRBJ2-2|TRBV7-3
ASSLIPGTGANTGELF
>.|.|TRBJ1-1|TRBV6-1
ASKRGNANTEAF
>.|TRBD1|TRBJ2-7|TRBV2
ASSDYGTGAYEQY
>.|TRBD1|TRBJ2-7|TRBV7-2
ASSLESGTGKQY
>.|.|TRBJ1-2|TRBV5-4
ASSLGAQRGYT
>.|TRBD2|TRBJ2-5|TRBV5-6
ASSLRFLGGETQY
>.|.|TRBJ1-2|TRBV7-8
ASSYGRGNYGYT
>.|.|TRBJ1-4|TRBV6-1
ASSENRGGNEKLF
>once|.|TRBJ2-3|TRBV11-3
ASSKGRTDTQY
>.|TRBD2|TRBJ2-5|TRBV7-9
ASSPGLAGFGETQY
>.|.|TRBJ2-3|TRBV7-9
ASSDGITDTQY
>.|.|TRBJ1-1|TRBV11-3
ASSLTGRTEAF
>once|.|TRBJ2-5|TRBV12-5
ASGKGGSGTQY
>.|.|TRBJ2-7|TRBV23-1
ASSQPGSSTYEQY
>.|TRBD1|TRBJ1-2|TRBV29-1
SATPARTGVAGYT
>.|.|.|TRBV9
ASGQAYEQY
>.|TRBD2|TRBJ2-3|TRBV5-4
ASSLVSGFTDTQY
>.|.|TRBJ2-4|TRBV19
ASSIDTGFGSKNIQY
>.|TRBD1|TRBJ2-2|TRBV10-3
AISESSGTGNTGELF
>.|.|TRBJ1-1|TRBV6-1
ASSERGLATEAF
>.|.|TRBJ2-5|TRBV28
ASSPNRDAETQY
>.|.|TRBJ1-6|TRBV6-1
ASSEGDTRLSLH
>.|.|TRBJ2-1|TRBV11-1
ASSKSQAPGNEQF
>.|.|TRBJ2-7|TRBV7-9
ASSSPLRGPSYEQY